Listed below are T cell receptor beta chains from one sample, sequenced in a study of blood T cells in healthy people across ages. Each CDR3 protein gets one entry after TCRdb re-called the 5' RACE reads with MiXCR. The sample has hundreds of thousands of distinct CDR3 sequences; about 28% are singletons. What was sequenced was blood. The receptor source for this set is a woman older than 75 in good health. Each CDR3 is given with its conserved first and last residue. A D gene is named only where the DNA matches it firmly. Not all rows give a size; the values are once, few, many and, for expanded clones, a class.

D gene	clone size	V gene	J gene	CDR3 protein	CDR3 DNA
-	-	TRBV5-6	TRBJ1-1	CASSPGTRRNTEAFF	TGTGCCAGCAGCCCCGGGACACGGAGGAACACTGAAGCTTTCTTT
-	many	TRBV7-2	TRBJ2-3	CASSLGGIVTDTQYF	TGTGCCAGCAGCTTAGGGGGAATAGTTACAGATACGCAGTATTTT
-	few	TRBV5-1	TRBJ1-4	CASSRATGLEEKLFF	TGCGCCAGCAGCAGGGCGACTGGGCTAGAGGAAAAACTGTTTTTT
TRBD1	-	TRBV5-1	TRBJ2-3	CASSRKTGISRTQYF	TGCGCCAGCAGCAGGAAGACAGGGATCTCTCGGACGCAGTATTTT
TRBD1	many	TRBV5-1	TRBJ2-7	CASSLEGQGYEQYF	TGCGCCAGCAGCCTCGAGGGACAGGGCTACGAGCAGTACTTC
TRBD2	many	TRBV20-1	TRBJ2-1	CSARVSPRGGRYNEQFF	TGCAGTGCTAGAGTCTCCCCGCGCGGGGGTAGATACAATGAGCAGTTCTTC
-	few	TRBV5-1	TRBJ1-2	CASSPRNDRISRGYTF	TGCGCCAGCAGCCCCAGAAATGACAGGATCTCGAGGGGCTACACCTTC
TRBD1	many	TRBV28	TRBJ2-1	CASRPPGQGVNEQFF	TGTGCCAGCAGGCCCCCGGGACAGGGGGTCAATGAGCAGTTCTTC
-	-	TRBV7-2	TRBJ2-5	CASSFPVQGTQYF	TGTGCCAGCAGCTTTCCCGTACAAGGGACCCAGTACTTC
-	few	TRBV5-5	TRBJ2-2	CASSWGLFASNTGELFF	TGTGCCAGCAGCTGGGGACTTTTTGCATCAAACACCGGGGAGCTGTTTTTT
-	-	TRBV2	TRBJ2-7	CASSDTGGNSYEQYF	TGTGCCAGCAGTGATACGGGCGGGAACTCCTACGAGCAGTACTTC
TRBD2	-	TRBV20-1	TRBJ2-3	CSATPGGAFTDTQYF	TGCAGTGCTACCCCCGGGGGGGCTTTCACAGATACGCAGTATTTT
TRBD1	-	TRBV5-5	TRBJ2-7	CASSLGQGACWEQYF	TGTGCCAGCAGCTTAGGACAGGGCGCTTGTTGGGAGCAGTACTTC
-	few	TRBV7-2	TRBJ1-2	CASSPRGPGSSYGYTF	TGTGCCAGCAGCCCACGCGGTCCCGGGTCCTCCTATGGCTACACCTTC
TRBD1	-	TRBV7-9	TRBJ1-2	CARSPGQQGGYTF	TGTGCCCGCAGCCCGGGACAGCAGGGGGGCTACACCTTC
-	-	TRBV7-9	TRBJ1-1	CASSLEGAGAGTEAFF	TGTGCCAGCAGCTTAGAAGGCGCAGGGGCGGGCACTGAAGCTTTCTTT
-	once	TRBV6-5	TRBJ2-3	CASSYWDAGNTDTQYF	TGTGCCAGCAGTTACTGGGACGCGGGGAACACAGATACGCAGTATTTT